A selection of T cell receptor beta chains follows, all from one sample in a study of blood T cells in healthy people across ages. TCRdb reanalysed the 5' RACE reads using MiXCR and keeps one entry per CDR3 protein. Here the sample spans 800,000 or so distinct CDR3 sequences, less than 60% being singletons. The source material was blood. The receptor set was obtained from a man older than 75 in good health. Both conserved end residues are part of each CDR3. Each record gives: V gene, clone size, D gene, J gene, CDR3 protein, CDR3 DNA. D genes are given only for firm matches. Size is stated for part of the rows, as once, few or many counts, or as a class when the clone is expanded.

TRBV9	few	TRBD2	TRBJ2-5	CASSVVVAGHNEQYF	TGTGCCAGCAGCGTAGTGGTAGCGGGACACAATGAGCAGTACTTC
TRBV25-1	.	.	TRBJ1-6	CASSGRGGRLHF	TGTGCCAGCAGTGGCCGGGGAGGCCGACTCCACTTT
TRBV6-1	.	.	TRBJ1-1	CASTIDMDDTEAFF	TGTGCCAGCACTATAGACATGGACGACACTGAAGCTTTCTTT
TRBV12-3/TRBV12-4	.	.	TRBJ2-1	CASSFLTSPTHEQFF	TGTGCCAGCAGTTTTTTGACGTCGCCTACCCATGAGCAGTTCTTC
TRBV7-2	few	TRBD2	TRBJ2-1	CASSLSSGSPNEQFF	TGTGCCAGCAGCCTTTCTAGCGGGAGTCCCAATGAGCAGTTCTTC
TRBV12-3/TRBV12-4	.	.	TRBJ2-3	CASSSLSPDRRPDTQYF	TGTGCCAGCAGTTCCCTCTCCCCTGACAGAAGACCAGATACGCAGTATTTT
TRBV14	.	.	TRBJ2-7	CASSQALRAGDYEQYF	TGTGCCAGCAGCCAAGCACTGCGGGCAGGGGACTACGAGCAGTACTTC
TRBV18	.	TRBD1	TRBJ1-4	CASSPPDRVGEKLFF	TGTGCCAGCTCACCACCCGACAGGGTAGGCGAAAAACTGTTTTTT
TRBV12-3/TRBV12-4	few	.	TRBJ2-7	CASTIGGSYEQYF	TGTGCCAGCACGATTGGGGGCTCCTACGAGCAGTACTTC
TRBV27	.	.	TRBJ2-1	CASIYGGRDEQFF	TGTGCCAGCATTTATGGGGGTAGGGATGAGCAGTTCTTC
TRBV7-2	few	TRBD2	TRBJ2-6	CASSPHNRDYQLTGANVLTF	TGTGCCAGCAGCCCGCACAACCGGGACTACCAATTAACTGGGGCCAACGTCCTGACTTTC
TRBV24-1	.	TRBD2	TRBJ2-2	CATRRTSTGELFF	TGTGCCACCAGGAGGACTAGCACCGGGGAGCTGTTTTTT
TRBV5-1	few	.	TRBJ1-4	CASSDVGGSAEKLFF	TGCGCCAGCAGCGACGTTGGGGGGTCAGCTGAAAAACTGTTTTTT
TRBV15	few	.	TRBJ2-1	CATSRGGPNEQFF	TGTGCCACCAGCCGCGGGGGCCCCAATGAGCAGTTCTTC
TRBV10-3	.	TRBD1	TRBJ2-7	CAAGGGYEQYF	TGTGCGGCAGGGGGCGGCTACGAGCAGTACTTC
TRBV30	.	TRBD1	TRBJ1-2	CAWSAENPTGGESYTF	TGTGCCTGGAGTGCCGAAAATCCGACAGGGGGAGAGAGCTACACCTTC
TRBV28	.	.	TRBJ2-4	CAIAGENIQYF	TGTGCCATTGCAGGGGAAAACATTCAGTACTTC
TRBV12-3/TRBV12-4	.	.	TRBJ2-7	CASSSGHEQYF	TGTGCCAGCAGTTCGGGCCACGAGCAGTACTTC
TRBV10-1	.	TRBD2	TRBJ2-5	CASSEQTSGYQETQYF	TGCGCCAGCAGTGAGCAGACTAGCGGGTACCAAGAGACCCAGTACTTC
TRBV6-2/TRBV6-3	.	TRBD1	TRBJ2-4	CASSVGTGRKNIQYF	TGTGCCAGCAGCGTGGGGACAGGGCGAAAAAACATTCAGTACTTC
TRBV7-2	.	TRBD2	TRBJ2-5	CASSSLAGGGLETQYF	TGTGCCAGCAGTTCACTAGCGGGAGGGGGCCTAGAGACCCAGTACTTC
TRBV20-1	.	.	TRBJ2-3	CSASGDATSTDTQYF	TGCAGTGCTAGTGGGGACGCCACTAGCACAGATACGCAGTATTTT
TRBV27	.	.	TRBJ2-7	CATSRGRRDPYEQYF	TGTGCCACGTCTAGGGGCCGGCGGGACCCCTACGAGCAGTACTTC
TRBV18	.	.	TRBJ2-3	CASSQHADTQYF	TGTGCCAGCTCACAACACGCAGATACGCAGTATTTT
TRBV20-1	few	.	TRBJ2-2	CSARGINTGELFF	TGCAGTGCTAGAGGGATTAACACCGGGGAGCTGTTTTTT
TRBV7-8	.	TRBD1	TRBJ1-2	CASSLEGQNYGYTF	TGTGCCAGCAGCTTAGAGGGACAGAACTATGGCTACACCTTC
TRBV7-7	.	.	TRBJ2-7	CASSLGGRSDQSSYEQYF	TGTGCCAGCAGCTTAGGAGGCCGGTCGGACCAAAGCTCCTACGAGCAGTACTTC